A selection of T cell receptor beta chains follows, all from one sample in a study of vaccination and CD4 T cells after COVID-19. TCRdb ran MiXCR on the PCR reads and lists one entry per CDR3 protein. The table has some 15,000 distinct CDR3 sequences, roughly three fifths seen once. No antigen has been identified for these receptors. What was sequenced was CD4+ T cells from blood, cultured in vitro. These receptors were obtained from a human donor who had recovered from COVID-19. CDR3s include the opening cysteine and the closing phenylalanine or tryptophan. D genes are given only for firm matches. Only part of the rows carry a size: once, few, many, or a class if the clone is expanded.

d_call clone_size j_call v_call cdr3_nt cdr3_aa
TRBD1 few TRBJ1-2 TRBV6-1 TGTGCCAGCAGTCGGCGGACAGGGGGCGACTATGGCTACACCTTC CASSRRTGGDYGYTF
- - TRBJ2-2 TRBV7-9 TGTGCCAGCAGCTTAGCCGGGGGCGTAAACACCGGGGAGCTGTTTTTT CASSLAGGVNTGELFF
TRBD2 - TRBJ2-3 TRBV20-1 TGCAGTGCAAGCATATCGCGGGGGGGCCGTACAGATACGCAGTATTTT CSASISRGGRTDTQYF
- - TRBJ1-2 TRBV10-3 TGTGCCATCAGCGGGACATTTGCTAACTATGGCTACACCTTC CAISGTFANYGYTF
- few TRBJ1-5 TRBV6-1 TGTGCCAGCAGTGACGGGACACTGAATCAGCCCCAGCATTTT CASSDGTLNQPQHF
- - TRBJ2-3 TRBV24-1 TGTGCCACCAGTGATCCCAAGAGCACCGAGCGCACAGATACGCAGTATTTT CATSDPKSTERTDTQYF
- - TRBJ2-7 TRBV6-5 TGTGCCAGCAGTTACGGGACTTTCTCGACTGATTCCTACGAGCAGTACTTC CASSYGTFSTDSYEQYF
- - TRBJ2-2 TRBV5-1 TGCGCCAGCAGCCACAAACGCAGGGAGGAAAACACCGGGGAGCTGTTTTTT CASSHKRREENTGELFF
TRBD2 - TRBJ2-1 TRBV15 TGTGCCACCAGACCCGGGACTAGCGTCAGTGAGCAGTTCTTC CATRPGTSVSEQFF
TRBD1 - TRBJ2-1 TRBV5-1 TGCGCCTGCCAACGGACAGGCTCAAACAATGAGCAGTTCTTC CACQRTGSNNEQFF
- - TRBJ1-2 TRBV5-4 TGTGCCAGCACGACAGACGAAGCTAACTATGGCTACACCTTC CASTTDEANYGYTF
TRBD1 - TRBJ2-2 TRBV5-1 TGCGCCAGCAGCTTGGTCGGACAGGTGAACACCGGGGAGCTGTTTTTT CASSLVGQVNTGELFF
TRBD1 - TRBJ1-2 TRBV30 TGTGCCTGGGGACAGGGGTATGGCTACACCTTC CAWGQGYGYTF
- - TRBJ2-7 TRBV20-1 TGCAGTGCGCCGAACGACAGGATGAGCTCCTACGAGCAGTACTTC CSAPNDRMSSYEQYF
- once TRBJ2-5 TRBV6-5 TGTGCCAGCAGTTCTAGCGTTGACGTTGGGGAGACCCAGTACTTC CASSSSVDVGETQYF
TRBD1 - TRBJ1-2 TRBV20-1 TGCAGTGCTCCACCTAACAGGGGCGTAGACTATGGCTACACCTTC CSAPPNRGVDYGYTF
TRBD1 - TRBJ2-4 TRBV6-2/TRBV6-3 TGTGCCAGCAGTCCTCCGGGACAGGTCAAAAACATTCAGTACTTC CASSPPGQVKNIQYF
- few TRBJ1-1 TRBV12-2 TGTGCAAGTCGCCCCCAGCGGGGACAGGGGGCGGATGAAGCTTTCTTT CASRPQRGQGADEAFF
- - TRBJ1-2 TRBV5-4 TGTGCCAGCAGCTTGGTCCAGGCGCGGGGCTACACCTTC CASSLVQARGYTF
TRBD1 - TRBJ2-5 TRBV5-4 TGTGCCAGCAGCTCAACGACAGGGGGAGAGACCCAGTACTTC CASSSTTGGETQYF
- - TRBJ1-1 TRBV27 TGTGCCAGCAGTTTATCGTGGGGAGCTGAAGCTTTCTTT CASSLSWGAEAFF
- - TRBJ2-7 TRBV6-2/TRBV6-3 TGTGCCAGCAGTTACACGGGAGTCCCCTACGAGCAGTACTTC CASSYTGVPYEQYF
- - TRBJ1-1 TRBV14 TGTGCCAGCAGCCAAGGGGTAAACACTGAAGCTTTCTTT CASSQGVNTEAFF
TRBD2 - TRBJ2-4 TRBV20-1 TGCAGTGCTAGAGATAGGCTAGCGGGACCTCAGTACTTC CSARDRLAGPQYF
- - TRBJ2-5 TRBV7-2 TGTGCCAGCAGCTTAGTTTCCGTTAGGGGGGGGGCTGGGGTATGGCGAGAGACCCAGTACTTC CASSLVSVRGGAGVWRETQYF
- - TRBJ2-1 TRBV28 TGTGCCAGCAGTTTAGAGTTGTTCTACAATGAGCAGTTCTTC CASSLELFYNEQFF
- - TRBJ2-2 TRBV6-2/TRBV6-3 TGTGCCAGCAGTCAACCTCGTGGGGGCGCCGGGGAGCTGTTTTTT CASSQPRGGAGELFF
- - TRBJ1-1 TRBV18 TGTGCCAGCTCACCGGGACGGTTGAACACTGAAGCTTTCTTT CASSPGRLNTEAFF
- few TRBJ2-7 TRBV28 TGTGCCAGCACGGGGGCTTGGTACGAGCAGTACTTC CASTGAWYEQYF
TRBD1 - TRBJ2-5 TRBV6-2/TRBV6-3 TGTGCCAGCAGTTACCCGACAGGGGATCGTAGATGGACCCAGTACTTC CASSYPTGDRRWTQYF
- - TRBJ1-1 TRBV6-5 TGTGCCAGCAGTTACTCCGAGAACACTGAAGCTTTCTTT CASSYSENTEAFF
- - TRBJ2-3 TRBV18 TGTGCCAGCTCGCCTAGCACAGATACGCAGTATTTT CASSPSTDTQYF
- few TRBJ2-5 TRBV7-8 TGTGCCAGCAGCTTTAGAATCACTCAAGAGACCCAGTACTTC CASSFRITQETQYF
- few TRBJ1-2 TRBV27 TGTGCCAGCAGGCGGTGGGGACGGGATGGCTACACCTTC CASRRWGRDGYTF
- - TRBJ1-2 TRBV5-1 TGCGCCAGCGCGAACCCCCCACAAAACTATGGCTACACCTTC CASANPPQNYGYTF
TRBD1 - TRBJ1-3 TRBV23-1 TGCGCCAGCAGTCAATCGAGGGGGCAGGATGGAAACACCATATATTTT CASSQSRGQDGNTIYF
- - TRBJ1-5 TRBV15 TGTGCCACCAGCATCGGTCCAGGACCACCCGAAGATTATGCTAGCAATCAGCCCCAGCATTTT CATSIGPGPPEDYASNQPQHF
- once TRBJ2-5 TRBV29-1 TGCAGCGTTGGATCCAAAGAAGAGACCCAGTACTTC CSVGSKEETQYF
- - TRBJ1-1 TRBV6-5 TGTGCCAGCAGTTACTTATCAGGGTTTAACACTGAAGCTTTCTTT CASSYLSGFNTEAFF
- - TRBJ2-7 TRBV10-1 TGCGCCAGCAGTGGACCCTTCTACGAGCAGTACTTC CASSGPFYEQYF
- - TRBJ1-1 TRBV7-4 TGTGCCAGCAGCTTTCGGACAGCGATTAACACTGAAGCTTTCTTT CASSFRTAINTEAFF
- - TRBJ2-5 TRBV19 TGTGCCAGTAGTAATGGCAGGGCGCAAGAGACCCAGTACTTC CASSNGRAQETQYF
- - TRBJ1-1 TRBV6-2/TRBV6-3 TGTGCCAGCAGCAAGCATCAAGGGCTGAACACTGAAGCTTTCTTT CASSKHQGLNTEAFF
TRBD1 - TRBJ1-2 TRBV5-1 TGCGCCAGCAGGAATTTGGAGGGGGCCGTAGGCTACACCTTC CASRNLEGAVGYTF
TRBD1 - TRBJ1-1 TRBV7-9 TGTGCCAGCAGCTTAGGACAGGGGGAGGCTTTCTTT CASSLGQGEAFF
TRBD2 - TRBJ2-5 TRBV7-2 TGTGCCAGCAGCAAACTAGCGGGAGTATGGGAGACCCAGTACTTC CASSKLAGVWETQYF
- - TRBJ1-5 TRBV20-1 TGCAGTGCTAGCGCCAGTTCCCCCCAATCGGCCCAGCATTTT CSASASSPQSAQHF
- few TRBJ2-5 TRBV21-1 TGTGCCAGCAGCAACCGACAGGAGCTCCAAGAGACCCAGTACTTC CASSNRQELQETQYF
TRBD2 - TRBJ2-5 TRBV7-8 TGTGCCAGCAGCTTTCGGACTAGCGGGGGGGAAGAGACCCAGTACTTC CASSFRTSGGEETQYF
TRBD1 - TRBJ2-5 TRBV5-4 TGTGCCAGCAGCTTGGCTGCCGGCCACAGGGGAGAGACCCAGTACTTC CASSLAAGHRGETQYF
- - TRBJ1-1 TRBV7-2 TGTGCCAGCAGCTTAGCCGGGGATCGAAAAGCTTTCTTT CASSLAGDRKAFF
- few TRBJ1-1 TRBV19 TGTGCCAGTAGGCCAAATGGCAGGGGAGACACTGAAGCTTTCTTT CASRPNGRGDTEAFF
- - TRBJ1-3 TRBV7-9 TGTGCCAGCAGCCAGGGGACTGGAAACACCATATATTTT CASSQGTGNTIYF
TRBD2 once TRBJ2-3 TRBV20-1 TGCAGTGCTAGATTATCCCGCGGGAGGGATACGCAGTATTTT CSARLSRGRDTQYF
- - TRBJ1-2 TRBV19 TGTGCCAGTAGACAGGTCCTTAGTAACTATGGCTACACCTTC CASRQVLSNYGYTF
TRBD1 - TRBJ1-2 TRBV27 TGTGCCAGCAGCCTACAGGGGTACTATGGCTACACCTTC CASSLQGYYGYTF
TRBD2 - TRBJ2-5 TRBV18 TGTGCCAGCTCACGGACTAGCGGGACCCAAGAGACCCAGTACTTC CASSRTSGTQETQYF
- - TRBJ1-3 TRBV28 TGTGCCAGCAGTTTCGTCCAGGGAAGCTCTGGAAACACCATATATTTT CASSFVQGSSGNTIYF